The clone carrying this T cell receptor beta chain was seen at least ten times. Its antigen is unknown. CDR1 is MNHNS, CDR2 SASEGT, per germline. The CDR3 sequence is 16 residues long. The V end lost 6 bases, the J end lost 5 bases, and 21 bases lay between the germline ends. The data stem from a study of tumor-infiltrating lymphocytes in primary liver carcinoma. cDNA specific to TCR beta was made from 500 ng of total RNA, with a constant-region primer employed for priming. Libraries covering TCR beta were generated through three nested multiplex PCR rounds (using a slightly modified ARM-PCR). TRBV1-TRBV30 forward and Cbeta reverse primers drove the first two roughly 10-cycle rounds. One entry per CDR3 protein, called by TCRdb with MiXCR from the multiplex PCR reads. This table has roughly 80,000 distinct CDR3 sequences, around 70% appearing once. The study co-extracted DNA and RNA from around 20-30 mg of unsorted bulk tissue. Surgeons resected the patients' primary liver carcinomas. Without exception, tumor samples held over 85% viable tumor cells.

Findings and caveats of the study: Less overlap was seen in tumor-adjacent and tumor-blood pairs than in tumor region pairs.

The clonotype comes from a man aged 40-49 years with primary liver carcinoma and hepatitis B virus infection. Sequenced: liver tumor tissue from sampling region 1. Subset indicated: tumor region T1, superior pole. This chain uses TRBV6-1 with TRBJ2-3; D unclear. As DNA, the CDR3 is TGTGCCAGCAGGTTAGCCACCAACGATGACCGAGATACGCAGTATTTT. It specifies CASRLATNDDRDTQYF.